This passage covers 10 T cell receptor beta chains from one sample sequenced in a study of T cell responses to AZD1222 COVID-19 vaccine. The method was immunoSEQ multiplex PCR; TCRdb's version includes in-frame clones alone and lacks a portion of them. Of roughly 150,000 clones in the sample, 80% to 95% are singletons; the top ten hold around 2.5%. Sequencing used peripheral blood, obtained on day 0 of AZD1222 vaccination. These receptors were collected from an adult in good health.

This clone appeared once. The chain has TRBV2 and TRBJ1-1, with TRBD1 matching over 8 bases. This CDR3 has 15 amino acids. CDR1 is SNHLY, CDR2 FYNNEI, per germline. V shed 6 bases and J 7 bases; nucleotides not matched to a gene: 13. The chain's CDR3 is CASRGGPDRGVEAFF. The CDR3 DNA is TGTGCCAGCAGGGGGGGACCCGACAGGGGAGTTGAAGCTTTCTTT. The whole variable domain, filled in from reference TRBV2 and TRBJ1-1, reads EPEVTQTPSHQVTQMGQEVILRCVPISNHLYFYWYRQILGQKVEFLVSFYNNEISEKSEIFDDQFSVERPDGSNFTLKIRSTKLEDSAMYFCASRGGPDRGVEAFFGQGTRLTVV.

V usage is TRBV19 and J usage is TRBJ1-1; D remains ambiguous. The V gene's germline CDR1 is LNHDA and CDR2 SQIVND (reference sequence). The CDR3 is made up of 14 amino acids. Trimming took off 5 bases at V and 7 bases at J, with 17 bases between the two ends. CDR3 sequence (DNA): TGTGCCAGTAGTCGAGCAGCCACATTTCTTGAAGCTTTCTTT. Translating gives CASSRAATFLEAFF.

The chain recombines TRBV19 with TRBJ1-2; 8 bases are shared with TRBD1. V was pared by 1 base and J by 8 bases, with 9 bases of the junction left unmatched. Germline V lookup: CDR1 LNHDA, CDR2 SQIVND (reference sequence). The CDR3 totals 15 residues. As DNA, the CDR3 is TGTGCCAGTAGTATAGTTGGACAGGGCATCCGGGGCTACACCTTC. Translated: CASSIVGQGIRGYTF.

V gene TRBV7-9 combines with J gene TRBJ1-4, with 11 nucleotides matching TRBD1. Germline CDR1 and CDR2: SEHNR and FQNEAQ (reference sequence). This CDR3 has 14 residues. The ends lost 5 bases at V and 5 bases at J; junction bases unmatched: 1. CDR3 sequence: CASSRDRGNEKLFF. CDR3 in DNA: TGTGCCAGCAGCAGGGACAGGGGGAATGAAAAACTGTTTTTT.

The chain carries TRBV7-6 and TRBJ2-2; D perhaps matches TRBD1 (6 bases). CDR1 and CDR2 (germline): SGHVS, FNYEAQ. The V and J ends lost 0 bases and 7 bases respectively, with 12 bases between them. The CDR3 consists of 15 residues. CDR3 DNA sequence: TGTGCCAGCAGCTTAGCGGGGTCAGGGGTCGGGGAGCTGTTTTTT. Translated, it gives CASSLAGSGVGELFF.

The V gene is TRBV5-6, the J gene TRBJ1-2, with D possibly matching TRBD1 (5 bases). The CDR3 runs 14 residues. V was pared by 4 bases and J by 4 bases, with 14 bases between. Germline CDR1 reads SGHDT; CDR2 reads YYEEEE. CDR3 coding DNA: TGTGCCAGCAGCCTGGGTGGGGGTCTCTATGGCTACACCTTC. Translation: CASSLGGGLYGYTF. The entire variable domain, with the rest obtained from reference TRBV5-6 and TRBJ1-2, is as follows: DAGVTQSPTHLIKTRGQQVTLRCSPKSGHDTVSWYQQALGQGPQFIFQYYEEEERQRGNFPDRFSGHQFPNYSSELNVNALLLGDSALYLCASSLGGGLYGYTFGSGTRLTVV.

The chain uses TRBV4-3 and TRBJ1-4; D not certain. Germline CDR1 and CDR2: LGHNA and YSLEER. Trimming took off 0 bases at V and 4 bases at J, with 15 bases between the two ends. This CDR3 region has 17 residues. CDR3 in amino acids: CASSQDPLGPLNEKLFF. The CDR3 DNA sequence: TGCGCCAGCAGCCAAGACCCCCTTGGACCGCTTAATGAAAAACTGTTTTTT.

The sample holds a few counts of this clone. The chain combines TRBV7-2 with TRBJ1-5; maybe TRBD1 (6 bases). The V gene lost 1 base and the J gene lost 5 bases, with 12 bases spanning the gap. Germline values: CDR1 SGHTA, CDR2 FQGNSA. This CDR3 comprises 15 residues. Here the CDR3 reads CASSLVAGVDQPQHF. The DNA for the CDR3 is TGTGCCAGCAGCTTAGTAGCAGGGGTCGATCAGCCCCAGCATTTT.

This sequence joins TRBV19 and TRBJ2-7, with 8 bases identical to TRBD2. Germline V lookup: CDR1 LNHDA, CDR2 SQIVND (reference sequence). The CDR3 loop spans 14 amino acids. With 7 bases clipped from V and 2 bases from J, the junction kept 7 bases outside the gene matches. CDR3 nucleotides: TGTGCCAGTAACTCGGGACTAGGGGCCTACGAGCAGTACTTC. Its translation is CASNSGLGAYEQYF.

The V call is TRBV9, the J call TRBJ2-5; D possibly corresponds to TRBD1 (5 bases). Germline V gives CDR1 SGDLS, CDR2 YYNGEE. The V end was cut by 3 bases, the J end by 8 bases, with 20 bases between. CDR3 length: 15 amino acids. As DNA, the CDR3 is TGTGCCAGCAGCGCAAATTCCAGACAGCCCGAAACCCAGTACTTC. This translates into CASSANSRQPETQYF. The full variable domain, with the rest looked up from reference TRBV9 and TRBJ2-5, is DSGVTQTPKHLITATGQRVTLRCSPRSGDLSVYWYQQSLDQGLQFLIQYYNGEERAKGNILERFSAQQFPDLHSELNLSSLELGDSALYFCASSANSRQPETQYFGPGTRLLVL.